This TCR beta chain was recorded in a study of T cells after posttransplantation cyclophosphamide. Cyclophosphamide on days +3 and +4 followed busulfan-fludarabine conditioning and a marrow graft. CDR1 and CDR2 from the germline V gene are SEHNR and FQNEAQ (reference sequence). The CDR3 length is 15 residues. The ends were cut back, 5 bases at V and 6 bases at J, with 16 bases in the middle. General observations from the study: Skin or GI-infiltrating T cells shared few TRB sequences with blood. Later blood repertoires were often dominated by clones from the donor CD8+ memory compartment. Recipient CMV seropositivity and CMV reactivation strongly tracked TRB clonality.

As to this clone: The antigen remains undetermined.

The table came from immunoSEQ multiplex PCR; TCRdb's copy has only in-frame clones and leaves some out. The sample yields tens of thousands of clones, over 75% seen once. The gene calls are TRBV7-9 and TRBJ2-2; D call uncertain. The clonotype originates from a female patient in her thirties or forties who received an allogeneic stem cell transplant from a related donor, was CMV-positive, and had no GVHD. The graft donor may have contributed some T cells. Sequenced material: CD4+ T cells sorted from blood, taken around 2,000 days after a stem cell transplant with posttransplant cyclophosphamide. The CDR3 reads CASSPRGSVPGELFF. Written as DNA, the CDR3 is TGTGCCAGCAGCCCTAGAGGTTCGGTCCCCGGGGAGCTGTTTTTT.